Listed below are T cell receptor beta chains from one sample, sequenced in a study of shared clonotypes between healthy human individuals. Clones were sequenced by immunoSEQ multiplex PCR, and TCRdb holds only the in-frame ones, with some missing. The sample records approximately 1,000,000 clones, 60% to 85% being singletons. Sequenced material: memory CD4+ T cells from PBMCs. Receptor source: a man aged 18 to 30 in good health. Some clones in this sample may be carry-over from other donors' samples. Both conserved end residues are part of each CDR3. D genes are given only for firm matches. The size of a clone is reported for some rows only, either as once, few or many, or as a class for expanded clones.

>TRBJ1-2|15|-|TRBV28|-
TGTGCCAGCACCTTTGCGGGAGACCGGGTGGGAGGCTACACCTTC
CASTFAGDRVGGYTF
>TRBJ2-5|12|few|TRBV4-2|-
TGTGCCAGCAGCCAAGAAGGAGAGACCCAGTACTTC
CASSQEGETQYF
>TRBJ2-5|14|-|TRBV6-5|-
TGTGCCAGCAGGGGGGGAGGCAGCCAAGAGACCCAGTACTTC
CASRGGGSQETQYF
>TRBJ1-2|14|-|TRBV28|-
TGTGCCAGCAGTTTCCCCGGGTTGAACTATGGCTACACCTTC
CASSFPGLNYGYTF
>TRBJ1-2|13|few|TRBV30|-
TGTGCCTGGAGTGTACAAGGGGCGTATGGCTACACCTTC
CAWSVQGAYGYTF
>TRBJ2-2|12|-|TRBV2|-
TGTGCCAGCAGTGGGACAGCTGGGGGGCTGTTTTTT
CASSGTAGGLFF
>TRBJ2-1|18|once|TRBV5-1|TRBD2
TGCGCCAGCAGCTTGGGCCTAGCGGCCTCTAATCTCTACAATGAGCAGTTCTTC
CASSLGLAASNLYNEQFF
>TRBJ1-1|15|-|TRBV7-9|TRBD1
TGTGCCAGCAGCCCATCAGGGGGCGCGGGGACTGAAGCTTTCTTT
CASSPSGGAGTEAFF
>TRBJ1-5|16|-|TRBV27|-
TGTGCCAGCGTTCCGTGGCGCGGTCCAAGGAATCAGCCCCAGCATTTT
CASVPWRGPRNQPQHF
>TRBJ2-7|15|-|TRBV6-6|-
TGTGCCAGCAGTTACTCGATACAGAAAGGTGGCGAGCAGTACTTC
CASSYSIQKGGEQYF
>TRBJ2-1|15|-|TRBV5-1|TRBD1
TGCGCCAGCAGCTTGCAGGGACAGGGGTACAATGAGCAGTTCTTC
CASSLQGQGYNEQFF
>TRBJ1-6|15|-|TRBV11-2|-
TGTGCCAGCACCAAGGTTGGGGGGATTGGATCACCCCTCCACTTT
CASTKVGGIGSPLHF
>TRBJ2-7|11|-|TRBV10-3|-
TGTGCCATCAGTGAGTCTGGGGAGCAGTACTTC
CAISESGEQYF
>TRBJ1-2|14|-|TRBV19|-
TGTGCCAGTAGCCGAGCCGGGACGGAATATGGCTACACCTTC
CASSRAGTEYGYTF
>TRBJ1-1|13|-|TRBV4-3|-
TGCGCCAGCAGCCAAGATACGAACACTGAAGCTTTCTTT
CASSQDTNTEAFF
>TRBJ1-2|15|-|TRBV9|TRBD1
TGTGCCAGCAGCGTCGGGACAGGGATTAACTATGGCTACACCTTC
CASSVGTGINYGYTF
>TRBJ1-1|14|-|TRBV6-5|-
TGTGCCAGCAGCGATCCGACAGAGCGGACTGAAGCTTTCTTT
CASSDPTERTEAFF
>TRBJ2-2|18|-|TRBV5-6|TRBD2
TGTGCCAGCAGCATTCCGGGACTAGCGGGAGGCGGCACCGGGGAGCTGTTTTTT
CASSIPGLAGGGTGELFF